What follows is one T cell receptor (beta chain) and its context. The method was immunoSEQ multiplex PCR; TCRdb's version includes in-frame clones alone and lacks a portion of them. The data contain some 80,000 clones, about 90% of them seen just once; the ten biggest clones take up 1.9%. Germline V gene data show CDR1 as LNHDA and CDR2 as SQIVND (reference sequence). CDR3 length: 14 residues. V was clipped by 7 bases and J by 2 bases; unmatched bases: 7. This sample was taken from a study of control samples from healthy donors and cancer patients. The sequenced sample was PBMCs. This chain uses TRBV19 with TRBJ1-1; 7 bases fit TRBD1. This clonotype was obtained from a woman aged 60-75 years with head and neck cancer. DNA for the CDR3: TGTGCCAGTATAGGGGGACAGACTAACACTGAAGCTTTCTTT. Translated: CASIGGQTNTEAFF. The complete variable domain, with remaining parts taken from reference TRBV19 and TRBJ1-1, reads DGGITQSPKYLFRKEGQNVTLSCEQNLNHDAMYWYRQDPGQGLRLIYYSQIVNDFQKGDIAEGYSVSREKKESFPLTVTSAQKNPTAFYLCASIGGQTNTEAFFGQGTRLTVV.